This is a list of T cell receptor beta chains from one sample in a study of cytomegalovirus exposure and HLA in healthy donors. Measured with immunoSEQ multiplex PCR; TCRdb has only the in-frame clones, and not every one. The table shows about 110,000 clones, with around four fifths occurring only once. Material: PBMCs. Source of these receptors: a man aged 25-45 years in good health and CMV-seronegative. CDR3s include the opening cysteine and the closing phenylalanine or tryptophan. Fields, in order: J gene, V gene, CDR3 protein.

TRBJ1-1 TRBV7-9 CASSLGSSAFF
TRBJ1-1 TRBV28 CASSFRTGSSEAFF
TRBJ2-3 TRBV4-2 CASSQVRGSSTDTQYF
TRBJ1-1 TRBV6-5 CASSGTGEKGGEAFF
TRBJ2-7 TRBV27 CASSFSAGGSSYEQYF
TRBJ1-1 TRBV7-9 CSSSLSVTEAFF
TRBJ2-7 TRBV2 CASSVPESGSSSYEQYF
TRBJ1-2 TRBV12-5 CASGLVRRDRGPSNYGHTF
TRBJ1-2 TRBV9 CASSVEGDGYTF
TRBJ1-1 TRBV7-8 CASSHSRTVIMNTEAFF
TRBJ1-6 TRBV9 CASSGDGASPLHF
TRBJ2-1 TRBV18 CASSLIAGGTHNEQFF
TRBJ2-2 TRBV5-1 CASSLTGRVTGELFF
TRBJ2-7 TRBV4-1 CASSQVGQTYEQYF
TRBJ2-1 TRBV6-5 CASGQGGSSYNEQFF
TRBJ1-1 TRBV5-1 CASSPNTVNTEAFF
TRBJ2-5 TRBV5-6 CASSLGGGQETQYF
TRBJ2-2 TRBV7-8 CASSARVDRVNTGELFF
TRBJ1-5 TRBV6-1 CASSELAQGNNQPQHF
TRBJ2-5 TRBV27 CASRDSTGGEGETQYF
TRBJ2-7 TRBV6-5 CASSTGGYEQYF
TRBJ1-1 TRBV10-1 CASSSGTGGGMNTEAFF
TRBJ2-5 TRBV9 CASSEDGSHQETQYF
TRBJ2-7 TRBV2 CASSGLAGSYEQYF
TRBJ2-2 TRBV10-3 CAISDGTVNTGELFF
TRBJ2-7 TRBV5-4 CASSRRDRAYEQYF